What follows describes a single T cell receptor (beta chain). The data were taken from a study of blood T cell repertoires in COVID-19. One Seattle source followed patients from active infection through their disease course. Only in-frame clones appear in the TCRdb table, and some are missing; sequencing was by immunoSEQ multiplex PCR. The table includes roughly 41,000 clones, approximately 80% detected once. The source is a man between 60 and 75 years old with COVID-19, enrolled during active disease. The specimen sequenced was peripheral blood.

In DNA form, the CDR3 reads TGTGCCAGCAGCCAAGCAGGACTACGCACAGATACGCAGTATTTT. It encodes CASSQAGLRTDTQYF. The chain recombines TRBV3-1 (or the pseudogene TRBV3-2) with TRBJ2-3; TRBD2 might be the D (6 bases). Looked up from germline, CDR1 is LGHDT and CDR2 is YNNKEL (reference sequence). The CDR3 is 15 residues long. Trimming took off 1 base at V and 1 base at J, with 9 bases between the two ends.